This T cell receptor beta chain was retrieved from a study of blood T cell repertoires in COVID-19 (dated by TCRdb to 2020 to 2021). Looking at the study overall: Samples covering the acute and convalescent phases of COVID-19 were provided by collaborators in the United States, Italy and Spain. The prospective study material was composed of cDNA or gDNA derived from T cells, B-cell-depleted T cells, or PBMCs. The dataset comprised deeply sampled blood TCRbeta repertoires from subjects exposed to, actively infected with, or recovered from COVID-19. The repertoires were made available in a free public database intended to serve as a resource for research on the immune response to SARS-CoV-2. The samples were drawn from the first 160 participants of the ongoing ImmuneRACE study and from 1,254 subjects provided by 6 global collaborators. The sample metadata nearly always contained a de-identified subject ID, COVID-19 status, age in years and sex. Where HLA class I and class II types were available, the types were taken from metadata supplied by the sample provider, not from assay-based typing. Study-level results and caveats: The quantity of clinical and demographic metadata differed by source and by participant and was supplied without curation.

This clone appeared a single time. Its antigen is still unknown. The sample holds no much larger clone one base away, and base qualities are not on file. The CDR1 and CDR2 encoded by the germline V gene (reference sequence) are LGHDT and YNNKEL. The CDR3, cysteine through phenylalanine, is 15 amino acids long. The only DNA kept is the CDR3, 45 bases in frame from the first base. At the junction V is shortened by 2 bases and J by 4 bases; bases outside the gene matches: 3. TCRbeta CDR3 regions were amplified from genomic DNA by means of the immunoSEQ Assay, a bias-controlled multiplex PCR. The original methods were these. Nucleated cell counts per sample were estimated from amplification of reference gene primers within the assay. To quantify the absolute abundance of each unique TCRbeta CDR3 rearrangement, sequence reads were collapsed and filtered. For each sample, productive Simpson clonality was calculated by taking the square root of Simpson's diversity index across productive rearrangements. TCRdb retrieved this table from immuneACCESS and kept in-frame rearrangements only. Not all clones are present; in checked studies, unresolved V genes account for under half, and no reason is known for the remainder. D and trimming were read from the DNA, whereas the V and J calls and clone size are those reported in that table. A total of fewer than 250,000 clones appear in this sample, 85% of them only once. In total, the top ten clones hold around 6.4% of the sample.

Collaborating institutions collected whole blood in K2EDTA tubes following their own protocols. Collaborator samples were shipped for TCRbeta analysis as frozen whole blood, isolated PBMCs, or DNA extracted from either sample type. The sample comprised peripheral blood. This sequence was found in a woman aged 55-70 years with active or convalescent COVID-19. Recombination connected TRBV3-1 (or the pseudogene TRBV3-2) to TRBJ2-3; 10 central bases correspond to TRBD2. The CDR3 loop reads CASSQSGGASDTQYF. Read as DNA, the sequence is TGTGCCAGCAGCCAAAGCGGGGGGGCCTCAGATACGCAGTATTTT.